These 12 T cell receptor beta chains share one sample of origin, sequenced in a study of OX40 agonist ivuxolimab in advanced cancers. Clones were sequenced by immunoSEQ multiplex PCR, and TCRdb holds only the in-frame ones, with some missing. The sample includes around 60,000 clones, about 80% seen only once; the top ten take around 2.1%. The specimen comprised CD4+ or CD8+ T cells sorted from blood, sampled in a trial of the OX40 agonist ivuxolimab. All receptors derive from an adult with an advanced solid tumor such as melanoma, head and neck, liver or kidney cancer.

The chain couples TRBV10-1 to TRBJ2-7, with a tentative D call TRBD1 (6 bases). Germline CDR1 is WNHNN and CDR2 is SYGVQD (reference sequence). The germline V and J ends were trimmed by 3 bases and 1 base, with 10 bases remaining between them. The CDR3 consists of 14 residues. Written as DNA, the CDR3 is TGCGCCAGCAGTGACACAGGGTCATCCTACGAGCAGTACTTC. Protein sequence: CASSDTGSSYEQYF.

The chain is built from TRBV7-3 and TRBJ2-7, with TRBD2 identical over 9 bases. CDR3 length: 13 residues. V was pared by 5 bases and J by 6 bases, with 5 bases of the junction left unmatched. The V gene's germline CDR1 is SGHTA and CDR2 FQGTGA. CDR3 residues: CASSPGLASEQYF. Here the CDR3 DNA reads TGTGCCAGCAGCCCGGGACTAGCCTCCGAGCAGTACTTC.

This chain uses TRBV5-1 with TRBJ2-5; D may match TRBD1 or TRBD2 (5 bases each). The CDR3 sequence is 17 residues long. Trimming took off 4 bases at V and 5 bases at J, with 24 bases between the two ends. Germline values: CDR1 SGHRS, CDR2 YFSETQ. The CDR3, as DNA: TGCGCCAGCAGCCGGGGAACTAGAGGGGCGAGGGAGGAGACCCAGTACTTC. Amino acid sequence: CASSRGTRGAREETQYF.

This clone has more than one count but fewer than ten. The CDR3 nucleotides are TGTGCCAGCAGCTCGACAGGGAGCGTTGAATCACCCCTCCACTTT. Translating it yields CASSSTGSVESPLHF. V and J are TRBV27 and TRBJ1-6, with TRBD1 matching 7 bases. V lost 6 bases and J lost 10; bases outside the gene matches: 12. This CDR3 spans 15 amino acids. Germline CDR1 MNHEY, CDR2 SMNVEV (reference sequence).

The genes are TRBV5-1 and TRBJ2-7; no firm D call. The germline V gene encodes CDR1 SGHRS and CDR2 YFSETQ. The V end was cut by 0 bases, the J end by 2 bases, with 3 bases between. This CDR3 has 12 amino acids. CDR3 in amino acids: CASSLGTYEQYF. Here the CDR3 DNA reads TGCGCCAGCAGCTTGGGGACCTACGAGCAGTACTTC.

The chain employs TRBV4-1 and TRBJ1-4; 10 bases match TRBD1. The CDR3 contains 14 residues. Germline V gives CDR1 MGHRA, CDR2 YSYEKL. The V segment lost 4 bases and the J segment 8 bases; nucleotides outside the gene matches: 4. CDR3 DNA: TGCGCCAGCAGCCCGGGACAGGGGAGGGAAAAACTGTTTTTT. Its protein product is CASSPGQGREKLFF.

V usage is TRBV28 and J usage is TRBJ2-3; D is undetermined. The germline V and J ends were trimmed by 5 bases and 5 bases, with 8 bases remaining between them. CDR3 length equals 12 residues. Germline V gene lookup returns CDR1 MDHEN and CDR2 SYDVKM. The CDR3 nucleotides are TGTGCCAGCAGTCTGAAACTAGATACGCAGTATTTT. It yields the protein CASSLKLDTQYF. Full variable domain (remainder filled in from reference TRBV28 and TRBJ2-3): DVKVTQSSRYLVKRTGEKVFLECVQDMDHENMFWYRQDPGLGLRLIYFSYDVKMKEKGDIPEGYSVSREKKERFSLILESASTNQTSMYLCASSLKLDTQYFGPGTRLTVL.

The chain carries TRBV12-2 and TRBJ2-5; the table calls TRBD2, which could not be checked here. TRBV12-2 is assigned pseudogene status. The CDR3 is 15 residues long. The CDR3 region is CASRLERQPSATQYF. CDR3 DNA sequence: TGTGCAAGTCGCTTAGAGAGGCAGCCATCGGCGACCCAGTACTTC.

This CDR3 is CASRLDTQYF. The DNA of the CDR3 is TGTGCCAGCAGGCTGGATACGCAGTATTTT. The chain carries TRBV6-5 and TRBJ2-3, with D uncertain. The CDR3 extends over 10 amino acids. CDR1 and CDR2 from the germline V gene are MNHEY and SVGAGI. V was clipped by 6 bases and J by 6 bases, with 4 bases between them.

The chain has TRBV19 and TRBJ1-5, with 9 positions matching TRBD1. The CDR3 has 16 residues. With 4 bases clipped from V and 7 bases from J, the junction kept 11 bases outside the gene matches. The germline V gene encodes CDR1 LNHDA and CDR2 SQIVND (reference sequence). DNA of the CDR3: TGTGCCAGTAGTAGGACAGGGGAGGACTTAGGACAGCCCCAGCATTTT. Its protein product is CASSRTGEDLGQPQHF. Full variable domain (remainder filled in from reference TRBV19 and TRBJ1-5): DGGITQSPKYLFRKEGQNVTLSCEQNLNHDAMYWYRQDPGQGLRLIYYSQIVNDFQKGDIAEGYSVSREKKESFPLTVTSAQKNPTAFYLCASSRTGEDLGQPQHFGDGTRLSIL.

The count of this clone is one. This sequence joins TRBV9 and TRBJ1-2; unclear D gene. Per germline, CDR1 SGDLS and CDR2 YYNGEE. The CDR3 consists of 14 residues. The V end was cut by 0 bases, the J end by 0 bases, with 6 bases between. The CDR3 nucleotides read TGTGCCAGCAGCGTAGGCGGTTCTAACTATGGCTACACCTTC. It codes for CASSVGGSNYGYTF.

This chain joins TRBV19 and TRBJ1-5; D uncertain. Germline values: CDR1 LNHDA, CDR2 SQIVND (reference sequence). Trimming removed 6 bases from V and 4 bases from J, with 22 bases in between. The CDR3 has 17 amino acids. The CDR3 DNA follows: TGTGCCAGTAGACAAATACCGGAGAAGGAAGAGAATCAGCCCCAGCATTTT. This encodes CASRQIPEKEENQPQHF.